This T cell receptor (beta chain) was documented in a study of T-cell reconstitution after alpha-beta-depleted transplantation in children. Preparation of the TCRbeta library was carried out with unique molecular identifiers. TCRdb passed the PCR reads through MiXCR, listing each CDR3 protein once. The data show 500,000 or so distinct CDR3 sequences, with less than 35% seen just once and less than 2.5% held by the top ten. Germline V gene data show CDR1 as LNHDA and CDR2 as SQIVND (reference sequence). The CDR3 extends over 13 amino acids. The V end lost 3 bases, the J end lost 6 bases, and 9 bases lay between the germline ends.

This material consisted of PBMCs from the stem cell graft donor, taken from the stem cell graft. The sequence came from a human donor who donated a stem cell graft to a child with aplastic anemia. The chain is built from TRBV19 and TRBJ2-1; D gene ambiguous. The CDR3 region is CASSMALGNEQFF. The CDR3, as DNA: TGTGCCAGTAGTATGGCCCTCGGCAATGAGCAGTTCTTC.